These 32 T cell receptor beta chains came from one sample sequenced in a study of CD8+CD57+ T cells in acquired aplastic anemia. Patients selected for sequencing had displayed CD8+CD57+ cell expansion by flow cytometry. The template used for profiling TCR beta VDJ and CDR3 was genomic DNA. TCRdb fed the reads into MiXCR, producing one record per CDR3 protein. The sample consists of 200,000 to 250,000 distinct CDR3 sequences, approximately 60% of them appearing once. Sequencing used sorted CD4+, CD8+, or CD8+CD57+ T cells (not recorded which) from PBMCs. The receptors shown here come from a human donor with aplastic anemia.

This clonotype was observed a handful of times. The chain recombines TRBV20-1 with TRBJ2-7; 12 bases align to TRBD2. CDR3 length: 16 amino acids. Germline CDR1 DFQATT, CDR2 SNEGSKA (reference sequence). J gave up 1 base and V 3 bases, and 7 bases lay outside the gene matches. For the CDR3, the DNA is TGCAGTGCTAGCCTAGCGGGAGGGCCGGTATCCTACGAGCAGTACTTC. Protein product: CSASLAGGPVSYEQYF.

DNA for the CDR3: TGTGCCACCAGTGCGGGACAGAATTACGAGCAGTACTTC. Protein: CATSAGQNYEQYF. The chain has TRBV24-1 and TRBJ2-7, with TRBD1 matching over 7 bases. V shed 5 bases and J 4 bases; nucleotides not matched to a gene: 4. The CDR3 runs 13 residues. Germline loops: CDR1 KGHDR, CDR2 SFDVKD.

The chain uses TRBV6-6 and TRBJ2-3; D is possibly TRBD1 (6 bases). This CDR3 is 13 amino acids long. V was pared by 2 bases and J by 4 bases, with 7 bases between. Germline CDR1 and CDR2: MNHNY and SVGAGI (reference sequence). The CDR3 is CASSYEGADTQYF. DNA for the CDR3: TGTGCCAGCAGTTACGAGGGGGCAGATACGCAGTATTTT.

The table lists this clonotype with a few counts. The rearrangement uses TRBV19 and TRBJ1-5; 9 nucleotides agree with TRBD1. Germline CDR1 and CDR2: LNHDA and SQIVND (reference sequence). The CDR3 length is 15 residues. V gave up 1 base and J gave up 6 bases; unmatched junction bases: 4. The CDR3 bases are TGTGCCAGTAGTATAGGGGGACAGGGCGGTCAGCCCCAGCATTTT. Protein sequence: CASSIGGQGGQPQHF.

Comments on this clonotype: No conserved phenylalanine or tryptophan ends this CDR3, so it is likely a read error. The DNA is omitted, as the CDR3 cannot be located on it reliably, and the CDR3 follows TCRdb's listing. The chain is built from TRBV7-2 and TRBJ2-7; the table's D call, TRBD2, has no DNA check behind it. The CDR3 length is 8 residues, termini included. Germline values: CDR1 SGHTA, CDR2 FQGNSA. This CDR3 is CASSRDAG.

This chain uses TRBV20-1 with TRBJ1-1, with D possibly matching TRBD1 (6 bases). CDR3 length: 14 amino acids. The germline V gene encodes CDR1 DFQATT and CDR2 SNEGSKA (reference sequence). V was cut by 0 bases and J by 6 bases, with 14 bases left in between. CDR3 sequence: CSAREGRGRPEAFF. The CDR3 DNA reads as TGCAGTGCTAGAGAGGGCAGGGGCAGGCCTGAAGCTTTCTTT.

The chain combines TRBV10-3 with TRBJ1-5, with D perhaps matching TRBD1 (6 bases). Germline V gene lookup returns CDR1 ENHRY and CDR2 SYGVKD. Trimming cost V 5 bases and J 3 bases, with 11 bases left between them. CDR3 size: 14 residues. CDR3: CAISLAGDNQPQHF. The CDR3 region has the DNA TGTGCCATCAGTCTGGCAGGGGACAATCAGCCCCAGCATTTT.

V usage is TRBV25-1 and J usage is TRBJ2-5; D not certain. CDR1 is MGHDK and CDR2 is SYGVNS in the germline V gene. V was clipped by 10 bases and J by 5 bases, with 17 bases between them. The CDR3 has 13 amino acids. The CDR3 spells CATSRDFRETQYF. The CDR3 bases are TGTGCCACCAGCAGAGACTTCCGGGAGACCCAGTACTTC.

The chain recombines TRBV5-1 with TRBJ2-1; 10 bases are a match to TRBD1. The germline V gene encodes CDR1 SGHRS and CDR2 YFSETQ. J lost 7 bases, V lost 4 bases, and 26 bases had no gene match. This CDR3 is 21 amino acids long. The CDR3 nucleotides are TGCGCCAGCAGCGAACTTCGGGGCAGCTCCAGGTCGGGACAGGGGTTGAATGAGCAGTTCTTC. It is translated as CASSELRGSSRSGQGLNEQFF.

A remark on this clonotype: A read error may account for a junction end that differs from germline. The chain carries TRBV5-1 and TRBJ2-3; TRBD2 aligns across 11 bases. Germline CDR1 reads SGHRS; CDR2 reads YFSETQ. The CDR3 is made up of 15 amino acids. The CDR3 coding sequence is TGTGCCAGCAGCTGGGTCCCTAGCGGGAGGGATACGCAGTATTTT. The encoded protein is CASSWVPSGRDTQYF. Variable domain in full (rest from reference TRBV5-1 and TRBJ2-3): KAGVTQTPRYLIKTRGQQVTLSCSPISGHRSVSWYQQTPGQGLQFLFEYFSETQRNKGNFPGRFSGRQFSNSRSEMNVSTLELGDSALYLCASSWVPSGRDTQYFGPGTRLTVL.

This chain links TRBV7-9 with TRBJ2-6, with D possibly TRBD2 on 7 matching bases. The V and J ends lost 1 base and 1 base respectively, with 11 bases between them. This CDR3 has 17 residues. The germline CDR1 and CDR2 sequences are SEHNR and FQNEAQ (reference sequence). In DNA, the CDR3 is TGTGCCAGCAGCTTAGAACGGGGGGCGTCTGGGGCCAACGTCCTGACTTTC. This translates into CASSLERGASGANVLTF.

This clonotype came up many times. The genes are TRBV2 and TRBJ2-2; 7 positions match TRBD1. CDR1 and CDR2 from the germline V gene are SNHLY and FYNNEI. V dropped 6 bases and J dropped 2; count of bases not matched to a gene: 9. The CDR3 loop spans 16 amino acids. The CDR3 region has the DNA TGTGCCAGCAGGAAAGAGACAGGGAGCAACACCGGGGAGCTGTTTTTT. It codes for CASRKETGSNTGELFF.

This clonotype was recorded a few times. This rearrangement joins TRBV10-3 to TRBJ1-2, with D tentatively TRBD1 (5 bases). Germline CDR1 ENHRY, CDR2 SYGVKD. This CDR3 has 14 amino acids. Trimming removed 3 bases from V and 0 bases from J, with 8 bases in between. CDR3 DNA: TGTGCCATCAGTGATCAGGGAACTAACTATGGCTACACCTTC. Its protein is CAISDQGTNYGYTF.

This clonotype was found many times. The CDR3 sequence: CASSLDRDSYEQYF. The CDR3, as DNA: TGTGCCAGCAGCTTGGATCGGGATTCCTACGAGCAGTACTTC. The chain is built from TRBV5-8 and TRBJ2-7; maybe TRBD2 (5 bases). Per germline, CDR1 SGHTS and CDR2 YDEGEE. The germline V and J ends were trimmed by 0 bases and 1 base, with 8 bases remaining between them. This CDR3 comprises 14 residues.

Points on this clonotype: Since no conserved phenylalanine or tryptophan closes the CDR3, a read error is the likely cause. The DNA is omitted, as the CDR3 cannot be located on it reliably, and the CDR3 follows TCRdb's listing. The chain combines TRBV20-1 with TRBJ1-2; the table's D call TRBD1 went unverified against the DNA. The CDR3 has 12 residues if both end residues are counted. Germline V gene sequence: CDR1 DFQATT, CDR2 SNEGSKA (reference sequence). The CDR3: CSAIGQGAGNTL.

This clonotype showed up just once. The chain combines TRBV19 with TRBJ2-3; D remains unclear. Trimming cost V 3 bases and J 4 bases, with 8 bases left between them. The CDR3 spans 13 residues. The V gene's germline CDR1 is LNHDA and CDR2 SQIVND (reference sequence). The CDR3 DNA reads as TGTGCCAGTAGTATGGGTATACCAGATACGCAGTATTTT. Translated, it gives CASSMGIPDTQYF.

The V call is TRBV19, the J call TRBJ2-3; 11 nucleotides agree with TRBD1. This CDR3 contains 16 residues. Germline CDR1 is LNHDA and CDR2 is SQIVND (reference sequence). With 5 bases clipped from V and 2 bases from J, the junction kept 6 bases outside the gene matches. CDR3 nucleotide sequence: TGTGCCAGTAGTGCGACGGACAGGGGGCACACAGATACGCAGTATTTT. Amino acids: CASSATDRGHTDTQYF.

The gene calls are TRBV5-1 and TRBJ1-1, with 7 bases aligning to TRBD1. J was trimmed by 4 bases and V by 0 bases; bases with no gene match: 6. CDR1 SGHRS and CDR2 YFSETQ come from the germline V gene. There are 15 residues in the CDR3. The CDR3 loop is CASSLDTGVSTEAFF. The CDR3 coding sequence is TGCGCCAGCAGCTTGGATACAGGGGTATCCACTGAAGCTTTCTTT.

The J gene is TRBJ2-3, the V gene TRBV9; 13 bases align to TRBD2. Germline V gene sequence: CDR1 SGDLS, CDR2 YYNGEE. Germline trimming cut 4 bases from V and 0 bases from J; bases unmatched to any gene: 14. The CDR3 is made up of 20 amino acids. CDR3 DNA sequence: TGTGCCAGCAGCTTAACCGGCGAAGGACTAGCGGGGGAGAGCACAGATACGCAGTATTTT. Protein: CASSLTGEGLAGESTDTQYF.

The chain joins TRBV29-1 to TRBJ2-7, with a possible D match to TRBD2 (5 bases). Germline V lookup: CDR1 SQVTM, CDR2 ANQGSEA. This CDR3 spans 12 amino acids. V was pared by 4 bases and J by 0 bases, with 7 bases between. This CDR3 is CSVVGNSYEQYF. DNA of the CDR3: TGCAGCGTTGTCGGGAACTCCTACGAGCAGTACTTC.

This clonotype was seen ten or more times. The chain uses TRBV6-5 and TRBJ2-7, with 9 bases identical to TRBD2. CDR3 length equals 15 residues. Germline lookup yields CDR1 MNHEY and CDR2 SVGAGI. V lost 4 bases to trimming and J lost 4 bases; unmatched junction nucleotides: 8. This CDR3 reads CASSSPPGLAYEQYF. The CDR3 DNA is TGTGCCAGCAGTTCCCCACCGGGACTAGCATACGAGCAGTACTTC.

The chain couples TRBV12-3 or TRBV12-4 to TRBJ2-1; D unclear. V was clipped by 3 bases and J by 3 bases, with 12 bases between them. There are 15 residues in the CDR3. CDR3 DNA: TGTGCCAGCAGTTTTACTGGCGGACGCTACAATGAGCAGTTCTTC. Its translation is CASSFTGGRYNEQFF.

This chain joins TRBV2 and TRBJ1-6; D unclear. The germline V gene has CDR1 SNHLY and CDR2 FYNNEI. CDR3 length: 13 amino acids. The V end was cut by 9 bases, the J end by 4 bases, with 10 bases between. The CDR3 is CASCQVYNSPLHF. CDR3 sequence (DNA): TGTGCCAGTTGTCAGGTGTATAATTCACCCCTCCACTTT.

The table lists this clonotype with a count of one. V usage is TRBV12-3 or TRBV12-4 and J usage is TRBJ1-4; 12 positions agree with TRBD1. Unmatched junction bases numbered 14, after V lost 4 bases and J lost 8 bases. The CDR3 length is 18 residues. Here the CDR3 reads CASSSIGTGGKGPEKLFF. CDR3 DNA: TGTGCCAGCAGTTCTATAGGGACAGGGGGCAAGGGGCCCGAAAAACTGTTTTTT.

This clonotype was observed a handful of times. This chain links TRBV10-3 with TRBJ1-6; 9 bases are a match to TRBD1. The CDR3 consists of 15 residues. J gave up 10 bases and V 6 bases, and 10 bases lay outside the gene matches. The V gene's germline CDR1 is ENHRY and CDR2 SYGVKD. CDR3 sequence (DNA): TGTGCCATCAGCCAAGACAGGGGGTTAGAATCACCCCTCCACTTT. Protein: CAISQDRGLESPLHF.

The rearrangement uses TRBV6-5 and TRBJ1-1; no reliable D call. V shed 6 bases and J shed 10 bases, with 18 bases lying between them. CDR3 length: 13 amino acids. Per the germline V gene, CDR1 is MNHEY and CDR2 is SVGAGI. The CDR3 here is CASSPRAALGAFF. The CDR3 bases are TGTGCCAGCAGCCCCCGTGCAGCGTTGGGAGCTTTCTTT.

Comments on this clonotype: An end of the junction differs from the germline gene, which may be a read error. The genes are TRBV7-7 and TRBJ2-5, with TRBD2 matching 7 bases. Germline loops: CDR1 SSHAT, CDR2 FNYEAQ (reference sequence). CDR3 length: 13 residues. DNA for the CDR3: TGTGCTAGCAGCCCCGGACTAGGAGAGCCCCAGTACTTC. This sequence encodes CASSPGLGEPQYF.

This sequence joins TRBV5-1 and TRBJ1-1; TRBD1 might be the D (6 bases). The CDR3 loop spans 15 amino acids. Germline assignment: CDR1 SGHRS and CDR2 YFSETQ. Trimming took off 0 bases at V and 5 bases at J, with 14 bases between the two ends. CDR3 in DNA: TGCGCCAGCAGCTTGGCCGGAACTCAGGGGACTGAAGCTTTCTTT. Its protein product is CASSLAGTQGTEAFF.

V is TRBV5-8 and J is TRBJ2-2; no clear D. Deletions cut 5 bases from V and 5 bases from J, with 4 bases between. Germline V lookup: CDR1 SGHTS, CDR2 YDEGEE. The CDR3 has 11 amino acids. CDR3 sequence reads: CASRRTGELFF. CDR3 nucleotides: TGTGCCAGCAGGCGAACCGGGGAGCTGTTTTTT. Supplemented by reference TRBV5-8 and TRBJ2-2, the full variable domain reads EAGVTQSPTHLIKTRGQQATLRCSPISGHTSVYWYQQALGLGLQFLLWYDEGEERNRGNFPPRFSGRQFPNYSSELNVNALELEDSALYLCASRRTGELFFGEGSRLTVL.

The gene calls are TRBV9 and TRBJ1-2; D remains unclear. The CDR3 consists of 13 residues. Germline V lookup: CDR1 SGDLS, CDR2 YYNGEE. The ends were cut back, 0 bases at V and 8 bases at J, with 11 bases in the middle. Here the CDR3 DNA reads TGTGCCAGCAGCGTAGTAGCGGGAGAAGGCTACACCTTC. Translation gives CASSVVAGEGYTF.

A few counts support this clonotype. This chain uses TRBV24-1 with TRBJ2-1, with 8 bases matching TRBD1. With V trimmed by 4 bases and J by 0 bases, 4 bases remained unmatched. The CDR3 covers 16 residues. Germline CDR1 and CDR2: KGHDR and SFDVKD. In DNA form, the CDR3 reads TGTGCCACCAGTGACACGGACAGGGTCTCCTACAATGAGCAGTTCTTC. Translation: CATSDTDRVSYNEQFF.

Only a few counts were recorded for this clonotype. The rearrangement uses TRBV10-3 and TRBJ2-3; D may be TRBD2 (6 bases). The CDR3 is 13 residues long. Germline lookup yields CDR1 ENHRY and CDR2 SYGVKD. Trimming left V 10 bases short and J 1 base short, with 12 bases between. This CDR3 reads CATIAAGTDTQYF. As DNA, the CDR3 is TGTGCCACGATAGCGGCCGGCACAGATACGCAGTATTTT.